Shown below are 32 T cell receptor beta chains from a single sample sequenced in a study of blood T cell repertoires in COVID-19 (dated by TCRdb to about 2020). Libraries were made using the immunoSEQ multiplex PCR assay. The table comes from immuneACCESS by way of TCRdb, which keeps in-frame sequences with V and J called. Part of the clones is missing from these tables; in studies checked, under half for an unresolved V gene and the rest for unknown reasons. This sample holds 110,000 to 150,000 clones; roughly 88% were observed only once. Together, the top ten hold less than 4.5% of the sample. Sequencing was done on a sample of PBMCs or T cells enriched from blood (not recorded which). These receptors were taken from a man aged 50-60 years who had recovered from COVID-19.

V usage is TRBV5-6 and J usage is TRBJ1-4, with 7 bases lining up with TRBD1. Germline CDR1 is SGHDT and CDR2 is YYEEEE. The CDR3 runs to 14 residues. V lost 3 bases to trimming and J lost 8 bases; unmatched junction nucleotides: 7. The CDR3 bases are TGTGCCAGCAGCTCCGGGACAGTTCAAGAAAAACTGTTTTTT. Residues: CASSSGTVQEKLFF.

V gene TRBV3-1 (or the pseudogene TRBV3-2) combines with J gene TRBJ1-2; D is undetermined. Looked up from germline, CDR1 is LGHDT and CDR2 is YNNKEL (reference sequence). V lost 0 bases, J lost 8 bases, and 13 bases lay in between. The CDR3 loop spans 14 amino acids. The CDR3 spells CASSQDETPRGYTF. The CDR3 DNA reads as TGTGCCAGCAGCCAAGATGAAACGCCTAGGGGCTACACCTTC.

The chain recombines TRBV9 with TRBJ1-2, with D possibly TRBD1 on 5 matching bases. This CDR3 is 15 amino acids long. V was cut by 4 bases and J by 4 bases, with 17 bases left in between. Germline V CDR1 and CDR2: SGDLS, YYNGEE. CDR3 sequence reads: CASSPTTVGAYGYTF. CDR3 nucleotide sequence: TGTGCCAGCAGCCCGACGACAGTAGGGGCCTATGGCTACACCTTC.

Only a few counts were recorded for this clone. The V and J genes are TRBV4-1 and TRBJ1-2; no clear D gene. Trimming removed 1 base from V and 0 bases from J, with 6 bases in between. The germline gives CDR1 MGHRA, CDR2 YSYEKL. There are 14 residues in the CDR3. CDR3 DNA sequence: TGCGCCAGCAGCCAAGCCGGGGCTAACTATGGCTACACCTTC. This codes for CASSQAGANYGYTF.

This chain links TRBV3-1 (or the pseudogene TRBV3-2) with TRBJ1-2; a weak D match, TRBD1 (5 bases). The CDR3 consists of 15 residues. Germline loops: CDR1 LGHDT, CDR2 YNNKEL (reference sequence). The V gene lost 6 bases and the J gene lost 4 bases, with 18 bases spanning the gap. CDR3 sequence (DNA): TGTGCCAGCAGTCTATCGTACAGGTCGACCTATGGCTACACCTTC. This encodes CASSLSYRSTYGYTF.

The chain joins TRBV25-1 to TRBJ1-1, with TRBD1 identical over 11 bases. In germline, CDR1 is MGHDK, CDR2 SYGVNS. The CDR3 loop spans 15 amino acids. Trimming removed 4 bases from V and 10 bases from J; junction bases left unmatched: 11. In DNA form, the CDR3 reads TGTGCCAGCAGTGCTGCCGGGACAGGGGGATCCGGAGCTTTCTTT. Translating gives CASSAAGTGGSGAFF.

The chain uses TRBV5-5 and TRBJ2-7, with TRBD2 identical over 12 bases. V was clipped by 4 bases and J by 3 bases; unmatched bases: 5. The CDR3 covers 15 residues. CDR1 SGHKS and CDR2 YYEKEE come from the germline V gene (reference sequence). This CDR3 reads CASSKTSGSNYEQYF. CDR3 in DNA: TGTGCCAGCAGCAAGACTAGCGGGAGTAACTACGAGCAGTACTTC.

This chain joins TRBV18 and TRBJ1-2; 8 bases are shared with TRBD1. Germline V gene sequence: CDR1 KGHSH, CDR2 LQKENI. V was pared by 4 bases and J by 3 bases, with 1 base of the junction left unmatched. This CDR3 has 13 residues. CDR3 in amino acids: CASSLQGDYGYTF. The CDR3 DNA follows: TGTGCCAGCTCACTACAGGGGGACTATGGCTACACCTTC.

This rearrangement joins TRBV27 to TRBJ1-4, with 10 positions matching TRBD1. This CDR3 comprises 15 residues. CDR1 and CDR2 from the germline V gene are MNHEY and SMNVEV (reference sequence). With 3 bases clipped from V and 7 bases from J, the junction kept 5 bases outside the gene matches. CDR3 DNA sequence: TGTGCCAGCAGTTTCTTGGGGACAGGGGTTGAAAAACTGTTTTTT. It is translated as CASSFLGTGVEKLFF.

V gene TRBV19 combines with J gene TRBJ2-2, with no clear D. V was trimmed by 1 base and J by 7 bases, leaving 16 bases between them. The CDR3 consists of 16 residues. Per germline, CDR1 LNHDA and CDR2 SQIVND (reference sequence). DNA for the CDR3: TGTGCCAGTAGTATAGTCCTAGTTGGAAGAATCGGGGAGCTGTTTTTT. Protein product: CASSIVLVGRIGELFF.

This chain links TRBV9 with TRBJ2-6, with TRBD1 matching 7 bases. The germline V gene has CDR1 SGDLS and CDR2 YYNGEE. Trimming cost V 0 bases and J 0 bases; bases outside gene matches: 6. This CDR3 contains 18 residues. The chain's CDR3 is CASSVGTRGSSGANVLTF. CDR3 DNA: TGTGCCAGCAGCGTAGGTACCAGGGGGAGCTCTGGGGCCAACGTCCTGACTTTC.

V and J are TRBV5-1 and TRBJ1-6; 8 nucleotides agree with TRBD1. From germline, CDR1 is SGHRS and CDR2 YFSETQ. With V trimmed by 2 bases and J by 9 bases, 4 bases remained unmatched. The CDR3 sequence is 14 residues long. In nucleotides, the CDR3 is TGCGCCAGCAGCTTAGGGGACAGGTCTTCACCCCTCCACTTT. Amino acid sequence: CASSLGDRSSPLHF.

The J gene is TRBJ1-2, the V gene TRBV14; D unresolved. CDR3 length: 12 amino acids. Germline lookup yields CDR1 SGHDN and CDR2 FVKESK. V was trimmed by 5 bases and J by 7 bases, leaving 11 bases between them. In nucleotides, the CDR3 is TGTGCCAGCAGCGAGGCACTCTCTGGCTACACCTTC. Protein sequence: CASSEALSGYTF.

CDR3 sequence (DNA): TGCGCCAGCAGCGGCGGACAGAGCTCCTACGAGCAGTACTTC. This encodes CASSGGQSSYEQYF. V is TRBV5-1 and J is TRBJ2-7; tentatively, D is TRBD1 (6 bases). V lost 4 bases and J 0 bases, leaving 11 bases between the germline ends. CDR1 is SGHRS, CDR2 YFSETQ, per germline. The CDR3 contains 14 residues.

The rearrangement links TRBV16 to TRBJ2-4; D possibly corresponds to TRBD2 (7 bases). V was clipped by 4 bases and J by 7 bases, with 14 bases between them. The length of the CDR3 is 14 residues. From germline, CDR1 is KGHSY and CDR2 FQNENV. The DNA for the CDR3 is TGTGCCAGCAGCCCTTCTTGGGGGGGCAACATTCAGTACTTC. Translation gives CASSPSWGGNIQYF.

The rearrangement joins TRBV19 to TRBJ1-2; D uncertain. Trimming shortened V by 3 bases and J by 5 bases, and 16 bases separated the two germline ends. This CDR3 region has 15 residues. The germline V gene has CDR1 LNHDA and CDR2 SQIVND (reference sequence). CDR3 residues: CASSINSAGNYGYTF. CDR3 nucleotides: TGTGCCAGTAGTATTAATAGCGCAGGAAATTATGGCTACACCTTC.

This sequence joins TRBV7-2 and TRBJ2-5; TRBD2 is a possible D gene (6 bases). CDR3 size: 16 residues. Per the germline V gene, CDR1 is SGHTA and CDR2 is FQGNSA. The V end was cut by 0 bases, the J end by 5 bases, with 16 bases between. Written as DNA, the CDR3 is TGTGCCAGCAGCTTAGCGAAACCCATTGGGGGGGAGACCCAGTACTTC. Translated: CASSLAKPIGGETQYF.

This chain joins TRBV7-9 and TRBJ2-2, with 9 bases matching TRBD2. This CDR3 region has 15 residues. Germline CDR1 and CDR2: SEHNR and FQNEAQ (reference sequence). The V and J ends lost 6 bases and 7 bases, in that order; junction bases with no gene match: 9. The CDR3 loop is CASRLASGKVGELFF. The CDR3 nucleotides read TGTGCCAGCAGATTGGCTAGCGGGAAGGTCGGGGAGCTGTTTTTT. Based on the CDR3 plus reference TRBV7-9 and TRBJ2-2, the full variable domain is DTGVSQNPRHKITKRGQNVTFRCDPISEHNRLYWYRQTLGQGPEFLTYFQNEAQLEKSRLLSDRFSAERPKGSFSTLEIQRTEQGDSAMYLCASRLASGKVGELFFGEGSRLTVL.

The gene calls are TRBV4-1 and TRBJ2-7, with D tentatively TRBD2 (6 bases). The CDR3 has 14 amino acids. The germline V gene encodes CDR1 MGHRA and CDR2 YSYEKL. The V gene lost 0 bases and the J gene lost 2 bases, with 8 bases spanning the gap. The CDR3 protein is CASSQEEGTYEQYF. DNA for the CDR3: TGCGCCAGCAGCCAAGAGGAGGGAACCTACGAGCAGTACTTC.

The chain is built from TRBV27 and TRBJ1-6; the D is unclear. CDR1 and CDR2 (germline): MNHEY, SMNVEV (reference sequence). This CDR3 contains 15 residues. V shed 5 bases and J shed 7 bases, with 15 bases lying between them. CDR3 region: CASSPMTYGNSPLHF. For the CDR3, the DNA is TGTGCCAGCAGTCCAATGACATATGGGAATTCACCCCTCCACTTT.

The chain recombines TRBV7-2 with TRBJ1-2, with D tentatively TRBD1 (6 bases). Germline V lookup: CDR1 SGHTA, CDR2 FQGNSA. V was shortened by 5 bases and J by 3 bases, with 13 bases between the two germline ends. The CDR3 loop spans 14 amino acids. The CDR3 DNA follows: TGTGCCAGCAGCGGGCTACAGGGATACTATGGCTACACCTTC. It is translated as CASSGLQGYYGYTF.

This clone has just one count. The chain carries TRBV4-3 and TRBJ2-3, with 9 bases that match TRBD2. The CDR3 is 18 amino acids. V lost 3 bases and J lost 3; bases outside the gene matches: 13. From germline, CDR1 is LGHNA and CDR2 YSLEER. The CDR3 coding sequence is TGCGCCAGCAGCCAGGGCTCATCTGGCGGGGGGGGAACAGATACGCAGTATTTT. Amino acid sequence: CASSQGSSGGGGTDTQYF.

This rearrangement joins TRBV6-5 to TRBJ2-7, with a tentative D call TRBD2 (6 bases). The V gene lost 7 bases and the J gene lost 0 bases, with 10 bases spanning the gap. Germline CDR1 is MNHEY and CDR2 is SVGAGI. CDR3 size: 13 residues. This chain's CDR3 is CASNGGVSYEQYF. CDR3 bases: TGTGCCAGCAACGGGGGAGTCTCCTACGAGCAGTACTTC.

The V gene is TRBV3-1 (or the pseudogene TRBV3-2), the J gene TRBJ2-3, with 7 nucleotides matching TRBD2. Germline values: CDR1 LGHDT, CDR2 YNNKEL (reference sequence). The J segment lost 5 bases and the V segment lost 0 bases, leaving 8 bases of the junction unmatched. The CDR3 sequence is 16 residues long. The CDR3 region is CASSQEGWEGGDTQYF. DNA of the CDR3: TGTGCCAGCAGCCAAGAGGGATGGGAGGGTGGAGATACGCAGTATTTT.

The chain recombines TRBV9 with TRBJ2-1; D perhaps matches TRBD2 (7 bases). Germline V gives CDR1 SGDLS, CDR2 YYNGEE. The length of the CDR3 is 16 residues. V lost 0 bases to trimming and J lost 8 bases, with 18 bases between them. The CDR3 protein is CASSVVVGGPLDEQFF. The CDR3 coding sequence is TGTGCCAGCAGCGTAGTAGTGGGGGGGCCTTTGGATGAGCAGTTCTTC.

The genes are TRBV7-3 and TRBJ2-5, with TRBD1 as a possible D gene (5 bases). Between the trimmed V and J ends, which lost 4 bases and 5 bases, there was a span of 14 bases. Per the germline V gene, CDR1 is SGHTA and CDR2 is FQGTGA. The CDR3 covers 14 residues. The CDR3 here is CASSSTGPRETQYF. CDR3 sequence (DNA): TGTGCCAGCAGCTCCACAGGCCCCAGGGAGACCCAGTACTTC.

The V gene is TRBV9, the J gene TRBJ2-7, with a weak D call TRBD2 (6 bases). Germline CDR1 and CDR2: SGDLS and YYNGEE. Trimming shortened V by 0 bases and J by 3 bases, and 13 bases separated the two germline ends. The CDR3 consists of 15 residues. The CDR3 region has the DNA TGTGCCAGCAGCGTAGTGGTCCGGGACTTCTACGAGCAGTACGTC. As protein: CASSVVVRDFYEQYV.

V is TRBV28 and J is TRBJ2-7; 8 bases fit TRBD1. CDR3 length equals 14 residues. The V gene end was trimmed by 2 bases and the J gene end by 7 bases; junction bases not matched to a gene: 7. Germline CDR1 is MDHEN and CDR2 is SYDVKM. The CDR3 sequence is CASSLVQGAKEQYF. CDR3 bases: TGTGCCAGCAGTTTAGTGCAGGGGGCAAAAGAGCAGTACTTC.

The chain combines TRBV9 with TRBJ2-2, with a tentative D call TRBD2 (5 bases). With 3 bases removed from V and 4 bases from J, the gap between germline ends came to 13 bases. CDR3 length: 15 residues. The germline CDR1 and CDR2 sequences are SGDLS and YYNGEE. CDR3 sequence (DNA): TGTGCCAGCAGCGCCCAGCGGTCCGGCACCGGGGAGCTGTTTTTT. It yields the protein CASSAQRSGTGELFF. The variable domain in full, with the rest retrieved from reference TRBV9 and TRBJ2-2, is DSGVTQTPKHLITATGQRVTLRCSPRSGDLSVYWYQQSLDQGLQFLIQYYNGEERAKGNILERFSAQQFPDLHSELNLSSLELGDSALYFCASSAQRSGTGELFFGEGSRLTVL.

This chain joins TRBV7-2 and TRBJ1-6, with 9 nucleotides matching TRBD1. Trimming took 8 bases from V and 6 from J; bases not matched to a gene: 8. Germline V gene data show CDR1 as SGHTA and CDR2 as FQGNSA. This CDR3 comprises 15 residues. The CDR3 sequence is CASHDWTGVNSPLHF. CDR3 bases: TGTGCCAGCCACGATTGGACAGGGGTTAATTCACCCCTCCACTTT.

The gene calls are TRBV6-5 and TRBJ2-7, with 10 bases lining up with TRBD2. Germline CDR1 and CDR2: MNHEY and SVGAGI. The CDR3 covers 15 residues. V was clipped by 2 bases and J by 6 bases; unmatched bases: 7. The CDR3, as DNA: TGTGCCAGCAGTTACATCCTAGCGGGAGTCTCCGAGCAGTACTTC. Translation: CASSYILAGVSEQYF.

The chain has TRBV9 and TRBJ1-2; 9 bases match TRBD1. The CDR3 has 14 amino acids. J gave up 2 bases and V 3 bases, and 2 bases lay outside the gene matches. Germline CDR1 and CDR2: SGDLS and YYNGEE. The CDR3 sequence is CASSATGGNYGYTF. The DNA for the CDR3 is TGTGCCAGCAGCGCGACAGGGGGAAACTATGGCTACACCTTC. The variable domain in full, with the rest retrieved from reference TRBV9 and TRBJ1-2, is DSGVTQTPKHLITATGQRVTLRCSPRSGDLSVYWYQQSLDQGLQFLIQYYNGEERAKGNILERFSAQQFPDLHSELNLSSLELGDSALYFCASSATGGNYGYTFGSGTRLTVV.